The 27 T cell receptor beta chains in this list originate from one sample, sequenced in a study of cytotoxic CD8 clonotypes in ibrutinib-treated CLL. TCRdb's copy holds only in-frame clones and misses some; the assay was immunoSEQ multiplex PCR. This table holds about 140,000 clones, approximately 75% found once. Source: PBMCs, taken after 12 months of ibrutinib treatment. These receptors were obtained from a human donor with chronic lymphocytic leukemia.

The J gene is TRBJ2-1, the V gene TRBV27, with 7 bases lining up with TRBD1. The CDR3 runs 15 residues. Germline V gives CDR1 MNHEY, CDR2 SMNVEV (reference sequence). Losses at the gene ends were 3 bases for V and 7 bases for J; bases not matched to a gene: 9. CDR3 DNA: TGTGCCAGCAGTTTCCGGGACAGATCTTTAAATGAGCAGTTCTTC. It yields the protein CASSFRDRSLNEQFF.

This clone was seen many times. This rearrangement joins TRBV2 to TRBJ2-1; 13 bases agree with TRBD2. Germline values: CDR1 SNHLY, CDR2 FYNNEI. This CDR3 has 15 residues. Trimming cost V 4 bases and J 3 bases; bases outside gene matches: 0. The DNA for the CDR3 is TGTGCCAGCAGTGGGACTAGCGGGGGCTACAATGAGCAGTTCTTC. It codes for CASSGTSGGYNEQFF.

The chain employs TRBV11-2 and TRBJ1-1, with D perhaps TRBD1 (6 bases). This CDR3 has 13 residues. Germline loops: CDR1 SGHAT, CDR2 FQNNGV. V dropped 2 bases and J dropped 10 bases, with 14 bases sitting between them. The CDR3 loop reads CASSLQGKFSAFF. The CDR3 DNA reads TGTGCCAGCAGCTTACAGGGGAAGTTTTCAGCTTTCTTT.

The gene calls are TRBV27 and TRBJ2-4; either TRBD1 or TRBD2 may supply D (5 bases each). V gave up 2 bases and J gave up 6 bases, with 23 bases separating them. CDR3 length: 18 residues. Per germline, CDR1 MNHEY and CDR2 SMNVEV (reference sequence). This CDR3 reads CASSLGAGISPEGNIQYF. The CDR3 DNA reads as TGTGCCAGCAGTTTAGGGGCAGGGATTTCCCCCGAGGGAAACATTCAGTACTTC.

The rearrangement joins TRBV5-1 to TRBJ2-2; D is undetermined. The germline V gene has CDR1 SGHRS and CDR2 YFSETQ. Trimming shortened V by 2 bases and J by 9 bases, and 11 bases separated the two germline ends. The CDR3 totals 13 residues. CDR3 sequence: CASSLDGEWELFF. The CDR3, as DNA: TGCGCCAGCAGCTTAGATGGGGAATGGGAGCTGTTTTTT.

The genes are TRBV7-9 and TRBJ1-1; D not certain. CDR3 length: 14 residues. V was trimmed by 0 bases and J by 4 bases, leaving 9 bases between them. Germline CDR1 and CDR2: SEHNR and FQNEAQ (reference sequence). This CDR3 reads CASSLALPGTEAFF. CDR3 DNA: TGTGCCAGCAGCTTAGCGCTCCCGGGCACTGAAGCTTTCTTT.

This chain connects TRBV7-2 to TRBJ1-1; D might be TRBD1 (6 bases). Trimming left V 6 bases short and J 0 bases short, with 14 bases between. From germline, CDR1 is SGHTA and CDR2 FQGNSA. The CDR3 contains 15 residues. The CDR3 bases are TGTGCCAGCAGAGGAGAGGCAGGGGTGAACACTGAAGCTTTCTTT. As protein: CASRGEAGVNTEAFF. The complete variable domain, with remaining parts taken from reference TRBV7-2 and TRBJ1-1, reads GAGVSQSPSNKVTEKGKDVELRCDPISGHTALYWYRQSLGQGLEFLIYFQGNSAPDKSGLPSDRFSAERTGGSVSTLTIQRTQQEDSAVYLCASRGEAGVNTEAFFGQGTRLTVV.

J is TRBJ2-6 and V is TRBV28, with TRBD1 identical over 9 bases. In germline, CDR1 is MDHEN, CDR2 SYDVKM. CDR3 length: 16 amino acids. The junction had 5 bases not matched to a gene; V was cut back by 5 bases and J by 3 bases. CDR3 sequence: CASSPQGAGGANVLTF. CDR3 DNA: TGTGCCAGCAGTCCACAGGGGGCAGGTGGGGCCAACGTCCTGACTTTC.

The chain employs TRBV19 and TRBJ1-6; no firm D call. Germline V lookup: CDR1 LNHDA, CDR2 SQIVND (reference sequence). Trimming removed 3 bases from V and 7 bases from J, with 13 bases in between. The CDR3 totals 15 residues. The CDR3 sequence: CASSILAGGNSPLHF. The CDR3 region has the DNA TGTGCCAGTAGTATCCTGGCCGGTGGAAATTCACCCCTCCACTTT.

The chain is built from TRBV6-5 and TRBJ1-1; D unresolved. Germline V gene lookup returns CDR1 MNHEY and CDR2 SVGAGI. Trimming left V 4 bases short and J 1 base short, with 7 bases between. This CDR3 is built from 13 residues. CDR3 region: CASSSWRNTEAFF. The DNA for the CDR3 is TGTGCCAGCAGTTCCTGGAGGAACACTGAAGCTTTCTTT.

This chain connects TRBV18 to TRBJ2-7, with D maybe TRBD1 (6 bases). Germline-derived CDR1 and CDR2 are KGHSH and LQKENI. Deletions cut 4 bases from V and 1 base from J, with 14 bases between. The CDR3 extends over 15 amino acids. This CDR3 is CASSQYAGVSYEQYF. The CDR3 DNA sequence: TGTGCCAGCTCACAATACGCAGGGGTTTCCTACGAGCAGTACTTC. The full variable domain, its missing parts supplied by reference TRBV18 and TRBJ2-7, is NAGVMQNPRHLVRRRGQEARLRCSPMKGHSHVYWYRQLPEEGLKFMVYLQKENIIDESGMPKERFSAEFPKEGPSILRIQQVVRGDSAAYFCASSQYAGVSYEQYFGPGTRLTVT.

The genes are TRBV9 and TRBJ2-3, with TRBD2 matching over 9 bases. The CDR3 consists of 16 residues. Unmatched junction bases numbered 3, after V lost 0 bases and J lost 1 base. Per the germline V gene, CDR1 is SGDLS and CDR2 is YYNGEE. The CDR3 DNA reads as TGTGCCAGCAGCGTAGGGGGCGGGAGGGGCACAGATACGCAGTATTTT. Translated, it gives CASSVGGGRGTDTQYF.

The rearrangement joins TRBV18 to TRBJ2-7, with 8 bases fitting TRBD1. Trimming at V came to 5 bases and at J to 3 bases, leaving 12 bases not matched to a gene. The CDR3 totals 16 residues. From germline, CDR1 is KGHSH and CDR2 LQKENI. The DNA of the CDR3 is TGTGCCAGCTCAAGGGCAGGGACAGGAGATCTCTACGAGCAGTACTTC. Amino acid sequence: CASSRAGTGDLYEQYF.

The genes are TRBV12-5 and TRBJ2-2, with D unresolved. Germline CDR1 LGHNT, CDR2 FRNRAP. The CDR3 loop spans 14 amino acids. V was cut by 6 bases and J by 1 base, with 9 bases left in between. CDR3 residues: CASGSSGNTGELFF. In nucleotides, the CDR3 is TGTGCTAGTGGCTCGTCGGGGAACACCGGGGAGCTGTTTTTT.

The gene calls are TRBV7-9 and TRBJ2-7; 9 bases map to TRBD2. The germline CDR1 and CDR2 sequences are SEHNR and FQNEAQ (reference sequence). CDR3 size: 16 residues. The J segment lost 4 bases and the V segment lost 1 base, leaving 8 bases of the junction unmatched. CDR3 in amino acids: CASSLGFAGGRYEQYF. The CDR3 region has the DNA TGTGCCAGCAGCTTAGGGTTTGCGGGGGGGAGGTACGAGCAGTACTTC.

This clone came up once. V is TRBV10-1 and J is TRBJ2-4, with a possible D match to TRBD2 (5 bases). This CDR3 region has 14 residues. The germline CDR1 and CDR2 sequences are WNHNN and SYGVQD (reference sequence). V lost 7 bases, J lost 7 bases, and 17 bases lay in between. The CDR3 region is CASTDGPSGNIQYF. The DNA of the CDR3 is TGCGCCAGCACCGACGGACCCTCGGGGAACATTCAGTACTTC.

This clone occurred once. V usage is TRBV5-1 and J usage is TRBJ1-2, with D possibly matching TRBD1 (6 bases). V lost 0 bases and J lost 3, with 12 bases in between. This CDR3 contains 15 residues. Per the germline V gene, CDR1 is SGHRS and CDR2 is YFSETQ. The CDR3 reads CASSLDQGRDYGYTF. In DNA form, the CDR3 reads TGCGCCAGCAGCTTGGATCAGGGGAGAGACTATGGCTACACCTTC.

This clone has only one observation. The rearrangement joins TRBV5-1 to TRBJ1-4; D might be TRBD1 (5 bases). The CDR3 runs 15 residues. CDR1 is SGHRS and CDR2 is YFSETQ in the germline V gene. V lost 4 bases and J lost 8, with 18 bases in between. For the CDR3, the DNA is TGCGCCAGCAGCAGGAGCCAGGGATTTGAGGAAAAACTGTTTTTT. Translation gives CASSRSQGFEEKLFF.

The gene calls are TRBV7-7 and TRBJ2-2, with 7 nucleotides matching TRBD2. V was pared by 6 bases and J by 4 bases, with 5 bases of the junction left unmatched. CDR1 and CDR2 from the germline V gene are SSHAT and FNYEAQ (reference sequence). The length of the CDR3 is 14 residues. The CDR3 DNA follows: TGTGCCAGCAGACCGGGGGGTGGCACCGGGGAGCTGTTTTTT. As protein: CASRPGGGTGELFF.

DNA of the CDR3: TGTGCCAGCAGTTGGATAGCGGGAGCACACGAGCAGTACTTC. Encoded protein: CASSWIAGAHEQYF. The rearrangement uses TRBV27 and TRBJ2-7; 9 bases fit TRBD2. Germline lookup yields CDR1 MNHEY and CDR2 SMNVEV (reference sequence). V lost 4 bases, J lost 5 bases, and 6 bases stayed unmatched. This CDR3 is 14 amino acids long.

The chain joins TRBV27 to TRBJ1-2; 8 bases are a match to TRBD1. CDR1 and CDR2 from the germline V gene are MNHEY and SMNVEV (reference sequence). Trimming at V came to 4 bases and at J to 5 bases, leaving 9 bases not matched to a gene. The CDR3 spans 15 residues. This CDR3 reads CASSSLQGGVYGYTF. The DNA for the CDR3 is TGTGCCAGCAGTTCCCTACAGGGGGGGGTTTATGGCTACACCTTC.

The V gene is TRBV15, the J gene TRBJ2-1; D may be TRBD1 (5 bases). This CDR3 is 16 amino acids long. Germline CDR1 is LNHNV and CDR2 is YYDKDF (reference sequence). Trimming cost V 0 bases and J 3 bases, with 12 bases left between them. CDR3 residues: CATSREKATDYNEQFF. The DNA of the CDR3 is TGTGCCACCAGCAGAGAAAAAGCGACAGACTACAATGAGCAGTTCTTC.

The chain uses TRBV5-6 and TRBJ1-2; D is uncertain. V gave up 0 bases and J gave up 2 bases, with 17 bases separating them. This CDR3 has 17 residues. CDR1 is SGHDT, CDR2 YYEEEE, per germline. DNA for the CDR3: TGTGCCAGCAGCTTGGAGGTGGGCGGACTCTTAAACTATGGCTACACCTTC. This gives the protein CASSLEVGGLLNYGYTF.

The chain has TRBV2 and TRBJ2-2, with a possible D match to TRBD1 (6 bases). V lost 5 bases, J lost 4 bases, and 11 bases lay in between. The CDR3 has 14 amino acids. The germline V gene has CDR1 SNHLY and CDR2 FYNNEI. The CDR3 spells CASSQQGSTGELFF. Here the CDR3 DNA reads TGTGCCAGCAGTCAACAGGGTTCCACCGGGGAGCTGTTTTTT.

The chain employs TRBV30 and TRBJ2-5; D may be TRBD2 (5 bases). V lost 1 base, J lost 6 bases, and 12 bases lay in between. The CDR3 spans 13 residues. Germline V gene sequence: CDR1 GTSNPN, CDR2 SVGIG (reference sequence). The CDR3 reads CAWSASLAKTQYF. The CDR3 coding sequence is TGTGCCTGGAGTGCCAGCCTAGCCAAGACCCAGTACTTC.

This clone appeared once. V is TRBV7-9 and J is TRBJ1-3, with D hard to call. The V end was cut by 5 bases, the J end by 2 bases, with 7 bases between. This CDR3 contains 13 residues. Germline assignment: CDR1 SEHNR and CDR2 FQNEAQ (reference sequence). CDR3 DNA sequence: TGTGCCAGCAGCCCCTCGGCTGGAAACACCATATATTTT. Translated: CASSPSAGNTIYF. Drawing the rest from reference TRBV7-9 and TRBJ1-3, the complete variable domain is DTGVSQNPRHKITKRGQNVTFRCDPISEHNRLYWYRQTLGQGPEFLTYFQNEAQLEKSRLLSDRFSAERPKGSFSTLEIQRTEQGDSAMYLCASSPSAGNTIYFGEGSWLTVV.

The chain recombines TRBV7-9 with TRBJ2-1, with a weak D call TRBD2 (5 bases). Looked up from germline, CDR1 is SEHNR and CDR2 is FQNEAQ (reference sequence). This CDR3 comprises 14 residues. V was trimmed by 5 bases and J by 9 bases, leaving 17 bases between them. The CDR3 loop is CASSQQLDSVEQFF. DNA of the CDR3: TGTGCCAGCAGCCAACAACTAGATTCCGTTGAGCAGTTCTTC.